This passage covers 10 T cell receptor beta chains from one sample sequenced in a study of graft-versus-host responses after intestinal transplantation. Profiled with immunoSEQ multiplex PCR; TCRdb holds only in-frame clones, not every one. The sample yields some 10,000 clones, 90% to 95% seen once. The sample here was bone marrow, taken about 500 days after intestinal transplantation. The receptors stem from a human patient who received an intestinal transplant, so some T cells may come from the graft donor.

This clone has only one observation. The rearrangement joins TRBV27 to TRBJ2-3; D call uncertain. The CDR3 is made up of 14 amino acids. V was shortened by 6 bases and J by 1 base, with 11 bases between the two germline ends. Germline lookup yields CDR1 MNHEY and CDR2 SMNVEV (reference sequence). The CDR3: CASRIYKGTDTQYF. CDR3 sequence (DNA): TGTGCCAGCAGGATTTATAAGGGCACAGATACGCAGTATTTT.

This clone appeared a single time. The chain couples TRBV6-1 to TRBJ2-7; 7 nucleotides match TRBD2. V trimming: 7 bases; J trimming: 2 bases; junction bases outside the gene matches: 8. Germline values: CDR1 MNHNS, CDR2 SASEGT. The CDR3 is made up of 14 amino acids. The CDR3 here is CASKTGAGTYEQYF. The DNA for the CDR3 is TGTGCCAGCAAGACTGGAGCGGGGACCTACGAGCAGTACTTC.

The chain couples TRBV15 to TRBJ2-3; D not certain. CDR3 length: 12 amino acids. Germline V gene sequence: CDR1 LNHNV, CDR2 YYDKDF (reference sequence). The germline V and J ends were trimmed by 3 bases and 3 bases, with 4 bases remaining between them. CDR3 region: CATSSLTDTQYF. CDR3 DNA: TGTGCCACCAGCAGTTTGACAGATACGCAGTATTTT.

The chain couples TRBV6-4 to TRBJ2-3, with TRBD2 matching over 10 bases. Germline V CDR1 and CDR2: MRHNA, SNTAGT. This CDR3 is 15 amino acids long. With 6 bases clipped from V and 1 base from J, the junction kept 4 bases outside the gene matches. Here the CDR3 DNA reads TGTGCCAGCAGCGCCGGGACTAGCGGCACAGATACGCAGTATTTT. Protein: CASSAGTSGTDTQYF.

The chain uses TRBV4-1 and TRBJ2-7, with TRBD1 identical over 7 bases. Per germline, CDR1 MGHRA and CDR2 YSYEKL. V trimming: 1 base; J trimming: 5 bases; junction bases outside the gene matches: 5. The CDR3 spans 14 residues. The chain's CDR3 is CASSQVITGDEQYF. DNA for the CDR3: TGCGCCAGCAGCCAAGTTATCACAGGGGACGAGCAGTACTTC.

V usage is TRBV27 and J usage is TRBJ2-2; perhaps TRBD1 as D (6 bases). Trimming left V 6 bases short and J 4 bases short, with 12 bases between. This CDR3 spans 14 amino acids. Germline values: CDR1 MNHEY, CDR2 SMNVEV (reference sequence). CDR3 sequence: CASSQTGFTGELFF. CDR3 DNA sequence: TGTGCCAGCAGCCAAACAGGGTTCACCGGGGAGCTGTTTTTT.

In DNA form, the CDR3 reads TGTGCCATCAGTGAGAGTAGGCGTCTCGGAGGTTATGGCTACACCTTC. Translating it yields CAISESRRLGGYGYTF. The chain combines TRBV10-3 with TRBJ1-2; D call uncertain. V dropped 2 bases and J dropped 5 bases, with 18 bases sitting between them. The CDR3 is made up of 16 amino acids. CDR1 is ENHRY, CDR2 SYGVKD, per germline.

The V gene is TRBV6-5, the J gene TRBJ2-1; 12 nucleotides match TRBD2. Trimming removed 7 bases from V and 7 bases from J; junction bases left unmatched: 8. The CDR3 spans 15 residues. Germline CDR1 MNHEY, CDR2 SVGAGI. CDR3 coding DNA: TGTGCCAGCACCGTATCCGGGACTAGCGGGAATGAGCAGTTCTTC. This encodes CASTVSGTSGNEQFF.

The genes are TRBV7-9 and TRBJ2-6; D is possibly TRBD2 (5 bases). Germline V gene sequence: CDR1 SEHNR, CDR2 FQNEAQ (reference sequence). The CDR3 has 19 residues. Trimming removed 5 bases from V and 2 bases from J, with 22 bases in between. In DNA, the CDR3 is TGTGCCAGCAGCCTAGGGCCACTAGGGATCACTCCTGGGGCCAACGTCCTGACTTTC. This codes for CASSLGPLGITPGANVLTF.

This chain joins TRBV6-4 and TRBJ2-7; perhaps D is TRBD1 or TRBD2 (5 bases each). The CDR3 runs 14 residues. Germline V CDR1 and CDR2: MRHNA, SNTAGT. V lost 8 bases and J lost 8, with 22 bases in between. The CDR3 region is CASLWGTLMGKQYF. As DNA, the CDR3 is TGTGCCAGCCTCTGGGGGACCTTGATGGGGAAGCAGTACTTC.